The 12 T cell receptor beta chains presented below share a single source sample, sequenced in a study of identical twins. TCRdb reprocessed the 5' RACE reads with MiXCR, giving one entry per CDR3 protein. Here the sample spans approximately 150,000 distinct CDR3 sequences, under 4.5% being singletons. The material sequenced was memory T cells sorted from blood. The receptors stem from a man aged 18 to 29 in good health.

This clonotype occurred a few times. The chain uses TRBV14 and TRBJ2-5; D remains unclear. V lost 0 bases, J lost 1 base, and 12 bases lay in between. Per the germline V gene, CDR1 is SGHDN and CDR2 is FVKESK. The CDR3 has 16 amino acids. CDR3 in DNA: TGTGCCAGCAGCCAAGAAGGGAACCGGATCCAAGAGACCCAGTACTTC. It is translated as CASSQEGNRIQETQYF.

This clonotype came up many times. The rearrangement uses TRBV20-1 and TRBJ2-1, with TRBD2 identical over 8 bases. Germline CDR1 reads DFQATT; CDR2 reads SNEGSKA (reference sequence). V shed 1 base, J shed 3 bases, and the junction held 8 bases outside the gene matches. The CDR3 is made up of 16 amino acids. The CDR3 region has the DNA TGCAGTGCTAGAGCCATACTAGCGGACAACTACAATGAGCAGTTCTTC. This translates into CSARAILADNYNEQFF.

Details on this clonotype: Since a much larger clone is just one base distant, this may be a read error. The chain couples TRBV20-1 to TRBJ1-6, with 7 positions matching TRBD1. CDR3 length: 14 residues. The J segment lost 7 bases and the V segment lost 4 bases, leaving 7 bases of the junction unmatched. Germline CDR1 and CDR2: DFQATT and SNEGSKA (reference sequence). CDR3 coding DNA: TGCAGTGCTACCTCGGACAGGCACAATTCACCCCTCCACTTT. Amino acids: CSATSDRHNSPLHF.

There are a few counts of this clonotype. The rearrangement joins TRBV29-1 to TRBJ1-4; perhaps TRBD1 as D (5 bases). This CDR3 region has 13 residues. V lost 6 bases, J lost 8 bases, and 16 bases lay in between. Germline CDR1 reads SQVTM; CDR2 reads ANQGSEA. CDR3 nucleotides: TGCAGCGTGGGCAGTGGGGGATTGGAAAAACTGTTTTTT. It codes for CSVGSGGLEKLFF.

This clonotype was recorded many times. CDR3 coding DNA: TGTGCCAGCAGCGGTGTTAGACAGATGAACACTGAAGCTTTCTTT. It yields the protein CASSGVRQMNTEAFF. V gene TRBV2 combines with J gene TRBJ1-1, with TRBD1 as a possible D gene (5 bases). Germline V gene sequence: CDR1 SNHLY, CDR2 FYNNEI. The V gene lost 6 bases and the J gene lost 0 bases, with 14 bases spanning the gap. This CDR3 is built from 15 residues.

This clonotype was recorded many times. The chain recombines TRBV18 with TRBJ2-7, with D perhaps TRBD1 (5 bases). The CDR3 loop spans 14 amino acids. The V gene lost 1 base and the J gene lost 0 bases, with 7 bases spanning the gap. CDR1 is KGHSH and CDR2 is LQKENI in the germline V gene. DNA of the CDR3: TGTGCCAGCTCACCACTTGACAGCTCCTACGAGCAGTACTTC. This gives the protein CASSPLDSSYEQYF.

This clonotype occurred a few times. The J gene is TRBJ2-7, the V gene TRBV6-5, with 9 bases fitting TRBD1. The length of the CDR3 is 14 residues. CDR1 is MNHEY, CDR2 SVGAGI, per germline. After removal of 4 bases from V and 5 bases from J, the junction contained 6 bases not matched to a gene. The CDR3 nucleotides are TGTGCCAGCAGTTCGGGACAGGGCTTCCACGAGCAGTACTTC. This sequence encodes CASSSGQGFHEQYF.

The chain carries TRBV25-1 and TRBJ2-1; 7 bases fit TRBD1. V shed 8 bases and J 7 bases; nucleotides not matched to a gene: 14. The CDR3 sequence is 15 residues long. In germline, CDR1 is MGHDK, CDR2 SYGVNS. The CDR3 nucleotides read TGTGCCAGCCGCGGAACAGGGGTTTGGACTAATGAGCAGTTCTTC. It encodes CASRGTGVWTNEQFF.

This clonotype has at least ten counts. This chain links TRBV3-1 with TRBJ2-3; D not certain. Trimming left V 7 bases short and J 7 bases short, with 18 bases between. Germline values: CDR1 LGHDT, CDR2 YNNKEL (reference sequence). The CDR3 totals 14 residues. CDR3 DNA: TGTGCCAGCACCTCTAGTTCCCAACTTTATACGCAGTATTTT. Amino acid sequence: CASTSSSQLYTQYF.

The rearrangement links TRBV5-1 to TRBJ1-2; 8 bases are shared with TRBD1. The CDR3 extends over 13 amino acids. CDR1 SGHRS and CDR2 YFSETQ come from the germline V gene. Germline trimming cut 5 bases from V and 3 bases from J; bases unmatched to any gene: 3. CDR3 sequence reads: CASSTQGDYGYTF. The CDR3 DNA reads TGCGCCAGCAGTACACAGGGGGACTATGGCTACACCTTC.

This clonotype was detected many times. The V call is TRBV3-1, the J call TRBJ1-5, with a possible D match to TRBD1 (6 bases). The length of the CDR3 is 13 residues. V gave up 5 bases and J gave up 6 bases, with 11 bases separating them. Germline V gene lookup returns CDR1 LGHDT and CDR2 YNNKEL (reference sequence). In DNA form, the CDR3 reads TGTGCCAGCAGCGCAGGGGTAGTTCAGCCCCAGCATTTT. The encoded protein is CASSAGVVQPQHF.

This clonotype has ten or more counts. CDR3 in amino acids: CASARTSGALNEQFF. The CDR3 coding sequence is TGTGCCAGCGCCCGGACTAGCGGAGCACTTAATGAGCAGTTCTTC. The chain is built from TRBV12-3 or TRBV12-4 and TRBJ2-1; TRBD2 matches 10 bases. CDR3 length: 15 residues. The V and J ends lost 8 bases and 7 bases, in that order; junction bases with no gene match: 11.